These 30 T cell receptor beta chains originate from one sample sequenced in a study of T cells in Graves' hyperthyroidism and ophthalmopathy (dated by TCRdb to about 2019). The library relied on multiplex PCR. The sequencer was an Illumina HiSeq 2000. The TCR beta CDR3 regions were amplified from the RNA transcripts. For the first round of RT-PCR on the TCR CDR3, the HTBI primer set was used together with the Qiagen OneStep RT-PCR kit. TCRdb trimmed public reads at Q25 via fastp, called clones via MiXCR and kept in-frame beta chains. Rows are combined by CDR3 protein, so each entry shows the most common genes and DNA. The sample profile shows around 270,000 distinct CDR3 sequences; roughly 20% of them were found once. Roughly 40% of the sample is taken by the ten largest. The sequenced sample consisted of blood. Receptor source: a man between 50 and 59 years old with Graves' ophthalmopathy.

This clonotype was found a few times. The chain couples TRBV9 to TRBJ1-2; no clear D. The ends were cut back, 2 bases at V and 8 bases at J, with 10 bases in the middle. Per germline, CDR1 SGDLS and CDR2 YYNGEE. The CDR3 contains 12 residues. This CDR3 reads CASSVGPGGYTF. CDR3 coding DNA: TGTGCCAGCAGCGTGGGCCCGGGCGGCTACACCTTC.

This clonotype was counted many times. The chain is built from TRBV19 and TRBJ2-1, with 11 bases matching TRBD2. J was trimmed by 5 bases and V by 5 bases; bases with no gene match: 5. The length of the CDR3 is 15 residues. Germline lookup yields CDR1 LNHDA and CDR2 SQIVND (reference sequence). CDR3 in amino acids: CASSSGTSGNNEQFF. CDR3 coding DNA: TGTGCCAGTAGTTCCGGGACTAGCGGTAACAATGAGCAGTTCTTC.

The chain employs TRBV5-1 and TRBJ2-7; TRBD2 agrees at 8 bases. This CDR3 is 16 amino acids long. J gave up 2 bases and V 0 bases, and 7 bases lay outside the gene matches. Germline loops: CDR1 SGHRS, CDR2 YFSETQ. In DNA, the CDR3 is TGCGCCAGCAGCTTGGCGGGGGGGGGCCCCCCCTACGAGCAGTACTTC. It encodes CASSLAGGGPPYEQYF.

This chain joins TRBV20-1 and TRBJ2-2, with TRBD1 identical over 12 bases. The CDR3 is made up of 16 amino acids. From germline, CDR1 is DFQATT and CDR2 SNEGSKA (reference sequence). Trimming at V came to 2 bases and at J to 4 bases, leaving 5 bases not matched to a gene. Here the CDR3 reads CSARSAGQGATGELFF. Here the CDR3 DNA reads TGCAGTGCTAGATCTGCGGGACAGGGGGCCACCGGGGAGCTGTTTTTT.

This clonotype occurred many times. This chain links TRBV7-9 with TRBJ2-1; D not certain. The CDR3 consists of 13 residues. CDR1 and CDR2 from the germline V gene are SEHNR and FQNEAQ (reference sequence). V was clipped by 0 bases and J by 6 bases, with 6 bases between them. The CDR3 DNA reads as TGTGCCAGCAGCTTAGCGGCTGCCAATGAGCAGTTCTTC. Translation gives CASSLAAANEQFF.

This clonotype has more than one count but fewer than ten. The rearrangement links TRBV29-1 to TRBJ1-1; the match to TRBD1 covers 9 bases. V dropped 7 bases and J dropped 1; count of bases not matched to a gene: 4. This CDR3 contains 13 residues. Looked up from germline, CDR1 is SQVTM and CDR2 is ANQGSEA. This CDR3 reads CSARQGGNTEAFF. The CDR3 bases are TGCAGCGCGAGACAGGGGGGGAACACTGAAGCTTTCTTT.

This clonotype was seen only a few times. The CDR3 reads CASTRAGVSNEQFF. The CDR3 DNA follows: TGTGCCAGCACTAGAGCGGGAGTGAGCAATGAGCAGTTCTTC. V gene TRBV6-1 combines with J gene TRBJ2-1, with 8 bases fitting TRBD2. CDR3 size: 14 residues. Germline V lookup: CDR1 MNHNS, CDR2 SASEGT. Losses at the gene ends were 7 bases for V and 6 bases for J; bases not matched to a gene: 8.

The chain recombines TRBV4-1 with TRBJ2-3; D might be TRBD2 (6 bases). Per germline, CDR1 MGHRA and CDR2 YSYEKL. Between the trimmed V and J ends, which lost 2 bases and 3 bases, there was a span of 18 bases. This CDR3 is built from 17 residues. The CDR3 DNA sequence: TGCGCCAGCAGCCAACCCGGGGGAGGCAGGGAGACAGATACGCAGTATTTT. Its protein is CASSQPGGGRETDTQYF.

Note on this clonotype: A read error may account for a junction end that differs from germline. V is TRBV28 and J is TRBJ2-1, with D possibly matching TRBD2 (5 bases). In germline, CDR1 is MDHEN, CDR2 SYDVKM. The CDR3 contains 17 residues. CDR3 amino acids: CASSSPRLRRSYNEQSF. In nucleotides, the CDR3 is TGTGCCAGCAGTTCCCCGAGATTAAGGAGGTCCTACAATGAGCAGTCCTTC.

A remark on this clonotype: A read error may be the cause here, since a much bigger clone is one base away. V usage is TRBV29-1 and J usage is TRBJ2-5, with D perhaps assigned TRBD1 or TRBD2 (5 bases each). This CDR3 region has 13 residues. CDR1 and CDR2 from the germline V gene are SQVTM and ANQGSEA. The CDR3 DNA sequence: TGCAACGTTGAAGGGGTAGGGACAGAGACCCAGTACTTC. Amino acid sequence: CNVEGVGTETQYF.

This clonotype was counted ten times or more. J is TRBJ2-7 and V is TRBV5-1, with D maybe TRBD1 (5 bases). The CDR3 covers 12 residues. The ends were cut back, 0 bases at V and 6 bases at J, with 7 bases in the middle. Looked up from germline, CDR1 is SGHRS and CDR2 is YFSETQ. The CDR3 loop reads CASSLEGIEQYF. The CDR3 bases are TGCGCCAGCAGCTTGGAGGGGATCGAGCAGTACTTC.

Many counts were recorded for this clonotype. The chain couples TRBV2 to TRBJ1-1; perhaps TRBD1 as D (6 bases). V was cut by 4 bases and J by 3 bases, with 9 bases left in between. The CDR3 has 13 residues. Germline CDR1 is SNHLY and CDR2 is FYNNEI. For the CDR3, the DNA is TGTGCCAGCAGTGTCCAGGGGTACACTGAAGCTTTCTTT. Its translation: CASSVQGYTEAFF.

This sequence joins TRBV10-3 and TRBJ2-1; D is unclear. The V and J ends lost 8 bases and 5 bases respectively, with 10 bases between them. In germline, CDR1 is ENHRY, CDR2 SYGVKD. The CDR3 loop spans 12 amino acids. The CDR3 protein is CAIPTQNNEQFF. DNA for the CDR3: TGTGCCATCCCGACTCAGAACAATGAGCAGTTCTTC.

This clonotype was found many times. The chain employs TRBV7-9 and TRBJ2-7, with 9 bases that match TRBD2. The CDR3 length is 14 residues. The V and J ends lost 1 base and 7 bases, in that order; junction bases with no gene match: 5. From germline, CDR1 is SEHNR and CDR2 FQNEAQ (reference sequence). This chain's CDR3 is CASSLVAGVREQYF. The CDR3 coding sequence is TGTGCCAGCAGCTTAGTAGCGGGAGTTCGGGAGCAGTACTTC.

The V gene is TRBV9, the J gene TRBJ2-7, with 7 bases lining up with TRBD2. The germline V gene encodes CDR1 SGDLS and CDR2 YYNGEE. The CDR3 contains 17 residues. V dropped 0 bases and J dropped 5; count of bases not matched to a gene: 14. As DNA, the CDR3 is TGTGCCAGCAGCGTAGGGCCGGGTGGGCGGGAGCTCAACGAGCAGTACTTC. Translated: CASSVGPGGRELNEQYF.

This clonotype was counted between two and nine times. The chain recombines TRBV29-1 with TRBJ1-4; D gene ambiguous. The germline gives CDR1 SQVTM, CDR2 ANQGSEA. This CDR3 is built from 14 residues. Trimming pared 4 bases from V and 6 bases from J, leaving 15 bases between. In DNA, the CDR3 is TGCAGCGTTGCGTGGCCATCAAGTGATGAAAAACTGTTTTTT. Its translation is CSVAWPSSDEKLFF.

The chain recombines TRBV6-1 with TRBJ1-5; TRBD1 is a possible D gene (5 bases). Trimming removed 5 bases from V and 5 bases from J, with 16 bases in between. CDR1 is MNHNS, CDR2 SASEGT, per germline. This CDR3 comprises 15 residues. The CDR3 region has the DNA TGTGCCAGCAGTTACGGCTTCAGGGTCGATCAGCCCCAGCATTTT. Amino acids: CASSYGFRVDQPQHF.

This clonotype has more than one count but fewer than ten. The chain joins TRBV20-1 to TRBJ1-4, with D possibly matching TRBD1 (5 bases). This CDR3 has 14 residues. Trimming shortened V by 0 bases and J by 4 bases, and 9 bases separated the two germline ends. Germline CDR1 is DFQATT and CDR2 is SNEGSKA (reference sequence). The CDR3 bases are TGCAGTGCTAGAGATATGAGGGGTAATGAAAAACTGTTTTTT. This translates into CSARDMRGNEKLFF.

This chain joins TRBV12-3 or TRBV12-4 and TRBJ2-2, with 8 positions matching TRBD1. Germline trimming cut 7 bases from V and 6 bases from J; bases unmatched to any gene: 7. CDR3 size: 14 residues. Written as DNA, the CDR3 is TGTGCCAGCACCGCAGGGGGCCGATCCGGGGAGCTGTTTTTT. Protein: CASTAGGRSGELFF.

This clonotype was seen ten or more times. V usage is TRBV11-1 and J usage is TRBJ2-1; D not resolved. The V end lost 5 bases, the J end lost 6 bases, and 11 bases lay between the germline ends. CDR3 length equals 13 residues. The germline V gene encodes CDR1 SGHAT and CDR2 FQDESV (reference sequence). In DNA, the CDR3 is TGTGCCAGCAGCCCCACCCTTGGCAATGAGCAGTTCTTC. It yields the protein CASSPTLGNEQFF.

This clonotype was counted a single time. The chain carries TRBV6-2 or TRBV6-3 and TRBJ2-7; 9 bases fit TRBD1. J gave up 6 bases and V 4 bases, and 4 bases lay outside the gene matches. The length of the CDR3 is 13 residues. CDR1 and CDR2 (germline): MNHEY, SVGEGT. CDR3 sequence (DNA): TGTGCCAGCAGTTGGACAGGGGTGGCCGAGCAGTACTTC. It yields the protein CASSWTGVAEQYF.

This clonotype has ten or more counts. The chain is built from TRBV6-1 and TRBJ2-5; D remains ambiguous. CDR3 size: 11 residues. With 5 bases removed from V and 7 bases from J, the gap between germline ends came to 8 bases. Germline CDR1 and CDR2: MNHNS and SASEGT. DNA of the CDR3: TGTGCCAGCAGTTTGAAGGGGACCCAGTACTTC. This translates into CASSLKGTQYF.

This clonotype came up a few times. V and J are TRBV20-1 and TRBJ2-3; D is unresolved. CDR3 length: 14 amino acids. V was pared by 6 bases and J by 2 bases, with 15 bases between. Germline values: CDR1 DFQATT, CDR2 SNEGSKA (reference sequence). In DNA, the CDR3 is TGCAGTGCCGAGGCCGAGACATTCACAGATACGCAGTATTTT. Its translation: CSAEAETFTDTQYF.

In its sample, this clonotype was seen many times. V and J are TRBV7-9 and TRBJ2-5; 11 bases are a match to TRBD2. V lost 1 base to trimming and J lost 4 bases; unmatched junction nucleotides: 8. This CDR3 is 17 amino acids long. Per the germline V gene, CDR1 is SEHNR and CDR2 is FQNEAQ (reference sequence). For the CDR3, the DNA is TGTGCCAGCAGCTTAGAATCCCTAGCGGGAGGACGAGAGACCCAGTACTTC. Translating gives CASSLESLAGGRETQYF.

The table lists this clonotype with many counts. V gene TRBV20-1 combines with J gene TRBJ2-7; TRBD2 agrees at 11 bases. This CDR3 has 15 amino acids. With 3 bases clipped from V and 4 bases from J, the junction kept 8 bases outside the gene matches. CDR1 and CDR2 from the germline V gene are DFQATT and SNEGSKA (reference sequence). The CDR3 sequence: CSASATSGALYEQYF. Here the CDR3 DNA reads TGCAGTGCTAGTGCGACTAGCGGGGCCCTTTACGAGCAGTACTTC.

This clonotype has a count of ten or more. The rearrangement uses TRBV28 and TRBJ2-1; the D is unclear. The CDR3 consists of 15 residues. Germline CDR1 is MDHEN and CDR2 is SYDVKM. Trimming took 5 bases from V and 0 from J, leaving 11 bases between them. DNA for the CDR3: TGTGCCAGCAGTGACAATCCTAGCTCCTACAATGAGCAGTTCTTC. Translation: CASSDNPSSYNEQFF.

The J gene is TRBJ1-5, the V gene TRBV5-6, with D uncertain. V shed 2 bases and J shed 4 bases, with 10 bases lying between them. Germline V gives CDR1 SGHDT, CDR2 YYEEEE. There are 14 residues in the CDR3. The CDR3 loop is CASSLKFSNQPQHF. The CDR3 bases are TGTGCCAGCAGCTTAAAATTTTCGAATCAGCCCCAGCATTTT.

This clonotype has a count of ten or more. The chain joins TRBV20-1 to TRBJ2-7; 8 bases align to TRBD2. Germline assignment: CDR1 DFQATT and CDR2 SNEGSKA (reference sequence). With 7 bases clipped from V and 3 bases from J, the junction kept 11 bases outside the gene matches. The CDR3 totals 14 residues. The CDR3 DNA follows: TGCAGTGTTACCACCGGGACTAGGGGCTACGAGCAGTACTTC. The encoded protein is CSVTTGTRGYEQYF.

The J gene is TRBJ2-1, the V gene TRBV10-3; D is possibly TRBD2 (7 bases). CDR1 and CDR2 (germline): ENHRY, SYGVKD. The CDR3 consists of 15 residues. Trimming removed 6 bases at V and 7 bases at J, with 19 bases between. This CDR3 is CAISGAGRGGNEQFF. The CDR3 nucleotides read TGTGCCATCAGCGGAGCGGGACGAGGGGGGAATGAGCAGTTCTTC.

This clonotype was detected many times. The chain joins TRBV11-2 to TRBJ2-7; 15 nucleotides match TRBD2. The CDR3 length is 16 residues. The germline V gene has CDR1 SGHAT and CDR2 FQNNGV. V trimming: 7 bases; J trimming: 3 bases; junction bases outside the gene matches: 7. CDR3 coding DNA: TGTGCCAGCACGGGGACTAGCGGGAGGCCTCTCTACGAGCAGTACTTC. Protein product: CASTGTSGRPLYEQYF.